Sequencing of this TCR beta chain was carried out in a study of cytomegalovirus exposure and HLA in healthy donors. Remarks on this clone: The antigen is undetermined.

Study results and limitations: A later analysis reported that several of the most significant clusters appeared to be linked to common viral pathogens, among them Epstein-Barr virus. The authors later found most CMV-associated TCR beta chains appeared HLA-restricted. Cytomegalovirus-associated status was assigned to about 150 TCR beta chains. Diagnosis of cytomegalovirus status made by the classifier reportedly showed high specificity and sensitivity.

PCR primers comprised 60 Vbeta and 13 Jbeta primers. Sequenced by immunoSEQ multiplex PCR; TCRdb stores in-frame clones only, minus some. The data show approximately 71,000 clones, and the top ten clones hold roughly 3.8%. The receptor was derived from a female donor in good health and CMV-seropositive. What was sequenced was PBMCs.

The CDR3 DNA reads as TGCGCCAGCAGCTTGTTGGGAAAGGGGACAGATACGCAGTATTTT. Protein product: CASSLLGKGTDTQYF. The chain links TRBV5-1 to TRBJ2-3, with D maybe TRBD1 (5 bases). Trimming took 1 base from V and 3 from J, leaving 12 bases between them. Germline assignment: CDR1 SGHRS and CDR2 YFSETQ. The CDR3 totals 15 residues.